Included here is one TCR beta chain sequence, with context. This CDR3 region has 14 residues. Per germline, CDR1 MRHNA and CDR2 SNTAGT. V trimming: 3 bases; J trimming: 4 bases; junction bases outside the gene matches: 3. These data originate in a study of blood T cell repertoires in COVID-19. The wider study: From T cells, B-cell-depleted T cells, or PBMCs came the material, which was cDNA or gDNA.

Profiled with immunoSEQ multiplex PCR; TCRdb holds only in-frame clones, not every one. The sample lists about 200,000 clones; approximately 81% were seen once. Sequencing input: peripheral blood. This sequence originates from a woman over 75 with acute or convalescent COVID-19. V gene TRBV6-4 combines with J gene TRBJ1-5; 7 positions agree with TRBD1. CDR3 amino acids: CASSETGLNQPQHF. CDR3 bases: TGTGCCAGCAGTGAGACAGGGCTTAATCAGCCCCAGCATTTT.